These 3 T cell receptor beta chains were sequenced from one sample in a study of blood T cell repertoires in COVID-19. Only in-frame clones appear in the TCRdb table, and some are missing; sequencing was by immunoSEQ multiplex PCR. The table shows hundreds of thousands of clones, with approximately 83% occurring only once. The sequencing input was PBMCs or T cells enriched from blood (not recorded which). Receptor source: a man in his thirties or forties who had recovered from COVID-19.

CDR3 sequence: CASSVGGGGGGTDTQYF. For the CDR3, the DNA is TGTGCCAGCAGCGTAGGAGGTGGCGGGGGGGGCACAGATACGCAGTATTTT. The chain couples TRBV9 to TRBJ2-3, with 9 bases matching TRBD2. Germline assignment: CDR1 SGDLS and CDR2 YYNGEE. The CDR3 totals 17 residues. Trimming took 0 bases from V and 1 from J; bases not matched to a gene: 6.

The chain has TRBV7-2 and TRBJ1-1, with 7 bases fitting TRBD1. The CDR3 loop spans 13 amino acids. The germline V gene encodes CDR1 SGHTA and CDR2 FQGNSA. Unmatched junction bases numbered 7, after V lost 2 bases and J lost 10 bases. The CDR3 DNA reads as TGTGCCAGCAGCTTACCTTGGGACAGCCCAGCTTTCTTT. Its translation is CASSLPWDSPAFF. The full variable domain, completed using reference TRBV7-2 and TRBJ1-1, is GAGVSQSPSNKVTEKGKDVELRCDPISGHTALYWYRQSLGQGLEFLIYFQGNSAPDKSGLPSDRFSAERTGGSVSTLTIQRTQQEDSAVYLCASSLPWDSPAFFGQGTRLTVV.

The CDR3 spells CASSLRWFLGLNTGELFF. The CDR3 nucleotides are TGTGCCAGCAGCTTGCGGTGGTTTTTAGGACTGAACACCGGGGAGCTGTTTTTT. The chain employs TRBV5-6 and TRBJ2-2, with D possibly TRBD2 on 5 matching bases. CDR1 and CDR2 from the germline V gene are SGHDT and YYEEEE. This CDR3 spans 18 amino acids. The ends were cut back, 1 base at V and 1 base at J, with 17 bases in the middle.